The clone carrying this T cell receptor (beta chain) appeared many times. The data derive from a study of T cells in Graves' hyperthyroidism and ophthalmopathy. Using RNA transcripts as the source, TCR beta CDR3 regions were amplified. HTBI primers were used for first-round RT-PCR of the TCR CDR3. A single record per CDR3 protein comes from TCRdb applying MiXCR to the multiplex PCR reads. The sample lists around 300,000 distinct CDR3 sequences, roughly an eighth occurring once. The CDR3 runs to 13 residues. V shed 3 bases and J shed 2 bases, with 11 bases lying between them. CDR1 is SQVTM, CDR2 ANQGSEA, per germline.

The source material was blood. This clonotype was sampled from a woman aged 40 to 55 with Graves' hyperthyroidism. J is TRBJ2-7 and V is TRBV29-1; no clear D. The CDR3 loop reads CSVEGGPPYEQYF. The CDR3 DNA reads as TGCAGCGTTGAGGGCGGACCCCCCTACGAGCAGTACTTC.